Following are 22 T cell receptor beta chains from one sample sequenced in a study of metastatic and nonmetastatic thyroid tumors. TCRdb reanalyzed the PCR reads via MiXCR. This sample has about 20,000 clones, with around 29% found just once. Nobody among the patients had been given any treatment before thyroid surgery. Sequencing was done on a sample of blood. The receptors were gathered from a female donor with papillary thyroid cancer or a benign thyroid nodule (not recorded which). Some clones in this sample may be carry-over from other donors' samples.

The chain joins TRBV11-1 to TRBJ2-1, with 11 bases matching TRBD2. The V and J ends lost 2 bases and 7 bases, in that order; junction bases with no gene match: 7. The CDR3 covers 16 residues. Germline-derived CDR1 and CDR2 are SGHAT and FQDESV (reference sequence). The CDR3 region has the DNA TGTGCCAGCAGCTTAAGACAGGGACTAGCGGAAAATGAGCAGTTCTTC. Translated: CASSLRQGLAENEQFF.

Judged by abundance, this clone is medium-sized. V is TRBV4-1 and J is TRBJ2-1, with D perhaps matching TRBD2 (5 bases). The V end was cut by 2 bases, the J end by 2 bases, with 10 bases between. From germline, CDR1 is MGHRA and CDR2 YSYEKL. The CDR3 covers 15 residues. CDR3 DNA sequence: TGCGCCAGCAGCCAATTCCCCGGGGCCTACAATGAGCAGTTCTTC. The encoded protein is CASSQFPGAYNEQFF.

This clone has at least ten counts. The chain combines TRBV30 with TRBJ2-5; D possibly corresponds to TRBD1 (5 bases). The germline V gene has CDR1 GTSNPN and CDR2 SVGIG (reference sequence). Trimming shortened V by 0 bases and J by 0 bases, and 8 bases separated the two germline ends. The CDR3 loop spans 14 amino acids. The CDR3 reads CAWSVGVYQETQYF. The CDR3 DNA reads as TGTGCCTGGAGTGTAGGGGTGTACCAAGAGACCCAGTACTTC.

For this clone: This sample also contains other DNA sequences that code for the same CDR3. This chain joins TRBV11-2 and TRBJ2-1; 11 positions agree with TRBD2. Unmatched junction bases numbered 14, after V lost 1 base and J lost 12 bases. This CDR3 comprises 17 residues. From germline, CDR1 is SGHAT and CDR2 FQNNGV. As DNA, the CDR3 is TGTGCCAGCAGCTTAGTAGCCTTAGCGGGGGGGCCTGGCGGGCAGTTCTTC. Protein product: CASSLVALAGGPGGQFF.

CDR3 sequence reads: CASSILALSSYNEQFF. CDR3 DNA: TGTGCCAGCAGCATCTTAGCGTTGAGCTCCTACAATGAGCAGTTCTTC. V is TRBV7-1 and J is TRBJ2-1, with TRBD2 as a possible D gene (5 bases). TRBV7-1 is assigned to the ORF class and has an uncertain function. The CDR3 sequence is 16 residues long. V was cut by 5 bases and J by 0 bases, with 14 bases left in between.

The genes are TRBV18 and TRBJ2-2; tentative D call: TRBD2 (5 bases). Germline-derived CDR1 and CDR2 are KGHSH and LQKENI. V lost 6 bases and J 2 bases, leaving 16 bases between the germline ends. The CDR3 extends over 16 amino acids. Written as DNA, the CDR3 is TGTGCCAGCTCCCCCTTTGGGAGATCAAACACCGGGGAGCTGTTTTTT. Translating gives CASSPFGRSNTGELFF.

The CDR3 region has the DNA TGTGCCAGCAGCTCAACGACCGTCTATGGCTACACCTTC. It translates to CASSSTTVYGYTF. The chain uses TRBV7-9 and TRBJ1-2; the D is unclear. The V end was cut by 4 bases, the J end by 4 bases, with 10 bases between. The CDR3 extends over 13 amino acids. Per the germline V gene, CDR1 is SEHNR and CDR2 is FQNEAQ (reference sequence).

This chain joins TRBV24-1 and TRBJ2-6; possible D gene TRBD2, 6 bases. The CDR3 runs to 15 residues. Germline lookup yields CDR1 KGHDR and CDR2 SFDVKD. The V and J ends lost 11 bases and 0 bases respectively, with 13 bases between them. This CDR3 reads CASSEAGSGANVLTF. The CDR3 DNA is TGTGCCAGCAGCGAAGCGGGCTCTGGGGCCAACGTCCTGACTTTC.

This clone has only a few counts. Just one base apart from a much larger clone, this may be a read error. The rearrangement links TRBV7-6 to TRBJ2-1; weak D call: TRBD2 (6 bases). Germline values: CDR1 SGHVS, CDR2 FNYEAQ. The CDR3 is made up of 15 amino acids. The ends were cut back, 3 bases at V and 1 base at J, with 10 bases in the middle. As DNA, the CDR3 is TGTGCCAGCAGCTTGGGTCTAGCGTCCTACAATGAGCAGTTCTTC. Protein: CASSLGLASYNEQFF.

This clone appeared a single time. In DNA, the CDR3 is TGCAGTGCTAGAGCGGGCGGGGGAACAGATACGCAGTATTTT. It specifies CSARAGGGTDTQYF. The V and J genes are TRBV20-1 and TRBJ2-3; 7 bases agree with TRBD2. Germline values: CDR1 DFQATT, CDR2 SNEGSKA (reference sequence). The CDR3 contains 14 residues. V was pared by 1 base and J by 3 bases, with 4 bases of the junction left unmatched.

This clone was recorded many times. CDR3 sequence: CAWTRLAGSWETQYF. CDR3 DNA sequence: TGTGCCTGGACCAGACTAGCGGGCTCTTGGGAGACCCAGTACTTC. The chain joins TRBV30 to TRBJ2-5; 10 nucleotides line up with TRBD2. This CDR3 contains 15 residues. Germline values: CDR1 GTSNPN, CDR2 SVGIG (reference sequence). J gave up 5 bases and V 4 bases, and 10 bases lay outside the gene matches.

This clone was recorded at least ten times. V usage is TRBV19 and J usage is TRBJ2-3; 7 nucleotides match TRBD2. V shed 3 bases, J shed 5 bases, and the junction held 11 bases outside the gene matches. Germline CDR1 reads LNHDA; CDR2 reads SQIVND (reference sequence). The CDR3 is made up of 16 amino acids. CDR3 amino acids: CASSMGGRARGDTQYF. DNA of the CDR3: TGTGCCAGTAGTATGGGGGGGAGGGCCCGTGGAGATACGCAGTATTTT. Complete variable domain (other parts from reference TRBV19 and TRBJ2-3): DGGITQSPKYLFRKEGQNVTLSCEQNLNHDAMYWYRQDPGQGLRLIYYSQIVNDFQKGDIAEGYSVSREKKESFPLTVTSAQKNPTAFYLCASSMGGRARGDTQYFGPGTRLTVL.

This clone is judged medium-sized. CDR3 in DNA: TGTGCCAGCAGGAAGGGAGGATGGGATACGCAGTATTTT. Encoded protein: CASRKGGWDTQYF. The rearrangement uses TRBV6-1 and TRBJ2-3; tentatively, D is TRBD2 (6 bases). CDR3 length: 13 amino acids. Germline values: CDR1 MNHNS, CDR2 SASEGT. V shed 6 bases and J shed 6 bases, with 13 bases lying between them.

This clone has just a few counts. This chain links TRBV5-1 with TRBJ1-1; 8 nucleotides align to TRBD1. The V and J ends lost 3 bases and 5 bases, in that order; junction bases with no gene match: 9. The germline V gene has CDR1 SGHRS and CDR2 YFSETQ. CDR3 size: 15 residues. The CDR3 sequence is CASSSGTGKYTEAFF. CDR3 DNA sequence: TGCGCCAGCAGCTCGGGGACAGGCAAATATACTGAAGCTTTCTTT.

This clone was counted at least ten times. The rearrangement uses TRBV11-1 and TRBJ2-1; 9 bases align to TRBD1. J was trimmed by 9 bases and V by 4 bases; bases with no gene match: 10. This CDR3 contains 15 residues. Per germline, CDR1 SGHAT and CDR2 FQDESV (reference sequence). The CDR3 loop is CASSSRDRVHGEQFF. The CDR3 DNA is TGTGCCAGCAGCTCCCGGGACAGGGTTCATGGTGAGCAGTTCTTC.

In DNA, the CDR3 is TGTGCCAGCAGCTCGAGAGCAGGGTGGGATGAGCAGTTCTTC. It translates to CASSSRAGWDEQFF. The rearrangement joins TRBV5-6 to TRBJ2-1; D is perhaps TRBD1 (5 bases). This CDR3 has 14 amino acids. Germline V gives CDR1 SGHDT, CDR2 YYEEEE. V lost 3 bases and J lost 8, with 15 bases in between.

This chain connects TRBV20-1 to TRBJ2-1; D possibly matches TRBD1 or TRBD2 (7 bases each). The CDR3 is 14 residues long. Trimming removed 8 bases from V and 6 bases from J, with 20 bases in between. Germline V gives CDR1 DFQATT, CDR2 SNEGSKA (reference sequence). CDR3 nucleotides: TGCAGTACAAGCAGGGGGGGGGATTTCAATGAGCAGTTCTTC. Amino acid sequence: CSTSRGGDFNEQFF.

This clone occurred many times. This may be a read error: a much more frequent sequence differs by one nucleotide. The chain combines TRBV27 with TRBJ1-6; weak D call: TRBD1 (6 bases). The CDR3 has 15 residues. CDR1 and CDR2 from the germline V gene are MNHEY and SMNVEV (reference sequence). CDR3 residues: CGSSLSGVSNSPLHF. The CDR3 coding sequence is TGTGGCAGCAGTTTGTCAGGGGTCAGTAATTCACCCCTCCACTTT.

This clone was counted at least ten times. The chain is built from TRBV7-9 and TRBJ2-5; 8 positions match TRBD2. This CDR3 has 16 amino acids. Germline loops: CDR1 SEHNR, CDR2 FQNEAQ (reference sequence). V lost 4 bases and J lost 3; bases outside the gene matches: 10. Here the CDR3 reads CASSSGGWRGEETQYF. CDR3 DNA sequence: TGTGCCAGCAGCTCTGGGGGATGGCGGGGGGAAGAGACCCAGTACTTC.

The V call is TRBV4-1, the J call TRBJ2-7; D not certain. Trimming took 1 base from V and 3 from J, leaving 7 bases between them. This CDR3 has 13 residues. Germline V gene data show CDR1 as MGHRA and CDR2 as YSYEKL. The CDR3 bases are TGCGCCAGCAGCCAAGGATTCCTCTACGAGCAGTACTTC. Its translation is CASSQGFLYEQYF.

The rearrangement uses TRBV18 and TRBJ1-2, with 7 bases identical to TRBD1. With 3 bases clipped from V and 8 bases from J, the junction kept 6 bases outside the gene matches. Germline V gene data show CDR1 as KGHSH and CDR2 as LQKENI. The CDR3 has 13 amino acids. CDR3 bases: TGTGCCAGCTCACCTCCCACAGGGGACGGCTACACCTTC. It yields the protein CASSPPTGDGYTF.

This clone was counted many times. The CDR3 here is CATSDFGTRENEQFF. CDR3 nucleotides: TGTGCCACCAGTGATTTCGGGACTAGGGAAAATGAGCAGTTCTTC. The chain carries TRBV24-1 and TRBJ2-1; 8 nucleotides agree with TRBD2. Per the germline V gene, CDR1 is KGHDR and CDR2 is SFDVKD. V lost 1 base to trimming and J lost 7 bases; unmatched junction nucleotides: 5. The CDR3 spans 15 residues.